The 27 T cell receptor beta chains below all came from one sample that was sequenced in a study of beta chain features in type 1 diabetes. Isolated RNA was reverse transcribed in full, so expressed TCRB transcripts were sequenced. The repertoire was sequenced with immunoSEQ multiplex PCR; TCRdb's copy has only in-frame clones and lacks some. The sample lists about 130,000 clones, roughly a tenth seen once, with 0.68% in the top ten. The sequenced sample was central memory CD4+ T cells from blood. The origin of the receptors is a man between 18 and 35 years old in good health.

This clone was seen more than once but under ten times. Other nucleotide sequences from this sample produce the same CDR3. In DNA form, the CDR3 reads TGCAGCGTCGGGACAGGCCAAGAGACCCAGTACTTC. This translates into CSVGTGQETQYF. This chain links TRBV29-1 with TRBJ2-5; 8 nucleotides agree with TRBD1. The length of the CDR3 is 12 residues. The V gene end was trimmed by 6 bases and the J gene end by 1 base; junction bases not matched to a gene: 1. Germline lookup yields CDR1 SQVTM and CDR2 ANQGSEA.

This chain links TRBV19 with TRBJ2-1; D is undetermined. CDR3 length equals 16 residues. CDR1 is LNHDA and CDR2 is SQIVND in the germline V gene (reference sequence). Trimming cost V 6 bases and J 0 bases, with 15 bases left between them. This CDR3 is CASRSRALPSYNEQFF. The DNA of the CDR3 is TGTGCCAGTAGATCCCGAGCACTTCCCTCCTACAATGAGCAGTTCTTC.

The V gene is TRBV27, the J gene TRBJ1-1, with 8 bases aligning to TRBD1. The CDR3 covers 15 residues. CDR1 is MNHEY, CDR2 SMNVEV, per germline (reference sequence). Trimming at V came to 5 bases and at J to 5 bases, leaving 10 bases not matched to a gene. CDR3 residues: CASSPRQGLRTEAFF. In DNA form, the CDR3 reads TGTGCCAGCAGTCCGAGACAGGGGTTAAGAACTGAAGCTTTCTTT.

The chain links TRBV9 to TRBJ1-5; possibly TRBD1 for D (6 bases). CDR1 and CDR2 from the germline V gene are SGDLS and YYNGEE. The CDR3 loop spans 13 amino acids. Trimming removed 4 bases from V and 6 bases from J, with 11 bases in between. CDR3 nucleotide sequence: TGTGCCAGCAGCCCAGGGGAGGGTCAGCCCCAGCATTTT. It codes for CASSPGEGQPQHF.

This clone showed up just a few times. The genes are TRBV11-2 and TRBJ2-3; D is perhaps TRBD2 (6 bases). Looked up from germline, CDR1 is SGHAT and CDR2 is FQNNGV. The CDR3 covers 14 residues. Between the trimmed V and J ends, which lost 2 bases and 11 bases, there was a span of 17 bases. Here the CDR3 reads CASSLTGDRSGQYF. In DNA form, the CDR3 reads TGTGCCAGCAGCTTAACGGGGGATCGGAGTGGGCAGTATTTT. The full variable domain, with the rest looked up from reference TRBV11-2 and TRBJ2-3, is EAGVAQSPRYKIIEKRQSVAFWCNPISGHATLYWYQQILGQGPKLLIQFQNNGVVDDSQLPKDRFSAERLKGVDSTLKIQPAKLEDSAVYLCASSLTGDRSGQYFGPGTRLTVL.

This clone was seen more than once but under ten times. Different DNA sequences within this sample yield the same CDR3. The genes are TRBV20-1 and TRBJ1-4, with TRBD1 matching over 7 bases. This CDR3 contains 11 residues. Germline V lookup: CDR1 DFQATT, CDR2 SNEGSKA (reference sequence). The V segment lost 3 bases and the J segment 8 bases; nucleotides outside the gene matches: 0. The CDR3 loop is CSARDREKLFF. The CDR3 DNA is TGCAGTGCTAGGGACAGGGAAAAACTGTTTTTT.

Only a few counts were recorded for this clone. V and J are TRBV27 and TRBJ2-6; 7 bases are shared with TRBD1. Germline V gives CDR1 MNHEY, CDR2 SMNVEV (reference sequence). Unmatched junction bases numbered 2, after V lost 4 bases and J lost 2 bases. This CDR3 contains 15 residues. The CDR3 DNA reads TGTGCCAGCAGTTCGACAGGGACTGGGGCCAACGTCCTGACTTTC. This gives the protein CASSSTGTGANVLTF. Full variable domain (remainder filled in from reference TRBV27 and TRBJ2-6): EAQVTQNPRYLITVTGKKLTVTCSQNMNHEYMSWYRQDPGLGLRQIYYSMNVEVTDKGDVPEGYKVSRKEKRNFPLILESPSPNQTSLYFCASSSTGTGANVLTFGAGSRLTVL.

J is TRBJ2-3 and V is TRBV4-2, with TRBD2 matching 12 bases. Germline values: CDR1 LGHNA, CDR2 YNFKEQ. V was clipped by 3 bases and J by 2 bases; unmatched bases: 6. The CDR3 sequence is 17 residues long. DNA for the CDR3: TGTGCCAGCAGCCAGGCCCTAGCGGGGGGGCTCACAGATACGCAGTATTTT. Encoded protein: CASSQALAGGLTDTQYF.

This sequence joins TRBV6-6 and TRBJ1-6; D possibly corresponds to TRBD1 (5 bases). Germline values: CDR1 MNHNY, CDR2 SVGAGI (reference sequence). There are 16 residues in the CDR3. The ends were cut back, 4 bases at V and 9 bases at J, with 19 bases in the middle. This CDR3 is CASSSRGRQISSPLHF. DNA of the CDR3: TGTGCCAGCAGTTCTCGTGGACGACAGATCAGTTCACCCCTCCACTTT.

The chain links TRBV19 to TRBJ2-5, with 8 bases that match TRBD1. Germline loops: CDR1 LNHDA, CDR2 SQIVND (reference sequence). This CDR3 region has 14 residues. V lost 5 bases and J lost 5; bases outside the gene matches: 7. The DNA for the CDR3 is TGTGCCAGTAGTGCGAACAGGGGGAGGGAGACCCAGTACTTC. Residues: CASSANRGRETQYF.

This clone appeared a few times. This chain joins TRBV19 and TRBJ2-2; D is perhaps TRBD1 (5 bases). This CDR3 spans 14 amino acids. The V gene lost 6 bases and the J gene lost 5 bases, with 13 bases spanning the gap. The germline V gene has CDR1 LNHDA and CDR2 SQIVND (reference sequence). CDR3 loop: CASRGLGETGELFF. The CDR3 nucleotides read TGTGCCAGTAGGGGGTTAGGGGAAACCGGGGAGCTGTTTTTT.

This clone was seen a single time. The chain combines TRBV6-5 with TRBJ1-4; D ambiguous. Germline CDR1 reads MNHEY; CDR2 reads SVGAGI. Deletions cut 6 bases from V and 4 bases from J, with 15 bases between. This CDR3 has 15 residues. The CDR3 here is CASRTTGSNNEKLFF. In nucleotides, the CDR3 is TGTGCCAGCAGGACGACGGGGTCGAATAATGAAAAACTGTTTTTT.

This clone came up a few times. The rearrangement joins TRBV18 to TRBJ2-1; 9 bases map to TRBD1. The germline V gene has CDR1 KGHSH and CDR2 LQKENI. The CDR3 contains 15 residues. V dropped 5 bases and J dropped 1; count of bases not matched to a gene: 3. The CDR3 is CASSRGQGSYNEQFF. CDR3 DNA sequence: TGTGCCAGCTCAAGGGGACAGGGTTCCTACAATGAGCAGTTCTTC.

This clone was detected a few times. The chain joins TRBV30 to TRBJ1-6, with a possible D match to TRBD1 (5 bases). Germline V gives CDR1 GTSNPN, CDR2 SVGIG (reference sequence). The CDR3 runs 16 residues. The V end lost 4 bases, the J end lost 1 base, and 14 bases lay between the germline ends. CDR3 DNA sequence: TGTGCCTGGACCCTTAGGGGAATTTCCTATAATTCACCCCTCCACTTT. This encodes CAWTLRGISYNSPLHF.

The chain joins TRBV5-1 to TRBJ2-1, with 8 bases identical to TRBD2. The germline gives CDR1 SGHRS, CDR2 YFSETQ. This CDR3 comprises 15 residues. V shed 5 bases, J shed 8 bases, and the junction held 12 bases outside the gene matches. The CDR3 DNA sequence: TGCGCCAGCAGGTCTCTTAACGGGGGGGGCTATGAGCAGTTCTTC. Translated: CASRSLNGGGYEQFF.

Only a few counts were recorded for this clone. The chain couples TRBV28 to TRBJ2-5, with 9 nucleotides matching TRBD1. The CDR3 has 15 residues. The germline gives CDR1 MDHEN, CDR2 SYDVKM. J lost 1 base, V lost 4 bases, and 4 bases had no gene match. The CDR3 reads CASSSPTGGQETQYF. Here the CDR3 DNA reads TGTGCCAGCAGTTCCCCGACAGGGGGCCAAGAGACCCAGTACTTC.

This clone was observed a few times. V gene TRBV5-6 combines with J gene TRBJ1-3, with unresolved D. The germline gives CDR1 SGHDT, CDR2 YYEEEE. Between the trimmed V and J ends, which lost 4 bases and 3 bases, there was a span of 20 bases. The CDR3 extends over 17 amino acids. The CDR3 region is CASSLTGLWYLGNTIYF. CDR3 in DNA: TGTGCCAGCAGCCTGACGGGGTTGTGGTATCTTGGAAACACCATATATTTT.

This clone was detected a few times. V and J are TRBV2 and TRBJ2-3; D may be TRBD2 (6 bases). V lost 6 bases and J lost 2, with 15 bases in between. Germline loops: CDR1 SNHLY, CDR2 FYNNEI. This CDR3 has 15 residues. The CDR3 sequence: CASSRDSQPTDTQYF. In DNA, the CDR3 is TGTGCCAGCAGCCGGGACTCCCAACCCACAGATACGCAGTATTTT.

This clone was seen only a few times. The gene calls are TRBV7-9 and TRBJ1-4; D call uncertain. Germline V gives CDR1 SEHNR, CDR2 FQNEAQ (reference sequence). This CDR3 is 16 amino acids long. V lost 4 bases and J lost 5, with 17 bases in between. The CDR3 is CASSSAREAVNEKLFF. CDR3 DNA: TGTGCCAGCAGCTCCGCACGAGAGGCGGTAAATGAAAAACTGTTTTTT. Full variable domain (missing parts from reference TRBV7-9 and TRBJ1-4): DTGVSQNPRHKITKRGQNVTFRCDPISEHNRLYWYRQTLGQGPEFLTYFQNEAQLEKSRLLSDRFSAERPKGSFSTLEIQRTEQGDSAMYLCASSSAREAVNEKLFFGSGTQLSVL.

The count of this clone is one. The V call is TRBV27, the J call TRBJ2-3; TRBD1 is a possible D gene (5 bases). This CDR3 contains 14 residues. From germline, CDR1 is MNHEY and CDR2 SMNVEV (reference sequence). With 4 bases removed from V and 7 bases from J, the gap between germline ends came to 15 bases. The CDR3 spells CASSSQTGAHTQYF. CDR3 nucleotides: TGTGCCAGCAGTTCCCAGACTGGGGCGCATACGCAGTATTTT.

This rearrangement joins TRBV2 to TRBJ1-6; no firm D call. The CDR3 runs 15 residues. In germline, CDR1 is SNHLY, CDR2 FYNNEI. V was pared by 3 bases and J by 6 bases, with 12 bases between. The CDR3 region is CASSDFLGANSPLHF. CDR3 nucleotide sequence: TGTGCCAGCAGTGACTTCCTGGGAGCTAATTCACCCCTCCACTTT.

V is TRBV6-5 and J is TRBJ1-6, with TRBD1 matching 10 bases. From germline, CDR1 is MNHEY and CDR2 SVGAGI. The ends lost 7 bases at V and 7 bases at J; junction bases unmatched: 7. The length of the CDR3 is 15 residues. CDR3 nucleotide sequence: TGTGCCAGCATCCCGGGACAGGGGATCAATTCACCCCTCCACTTT. Translating gives CASIPGQGINSPLHF.

The rearrangement joins TRBV7-8 to TRBJ2-7, with D possibly matching TRBD2 (6 bases). V shed 6 bases and J shed 3 bases, with 18 bases lying between them. This CDR3 contains 15 residues. Germline-derived CDR1 and CDR2 are SGHVS and FQNEAQ. CDR3: CASRFGREVNYEQYF. The CDR3 DNA follows: TGTGCCAGCAGGTTCGGCAGGGAGGTTAACTACGAGCAGTACTTC.

The chain carries TRBV4-1 and TRBJ2-1, with TRBD2 matching over 7 bases. In germline, CDR1 is MGHRA, CDR2 YSYEKL. The CDR3 loop spans 14 amino acids. V dropped 1 base and J dropped 7; count of bases not matched to a gene: 4. This CDR3 reads CASSQVGLVNEQFF. The DNA of the CDR3 is TGCGCCAGCAGCCAAGTTGGACTAGTTAATGAGCAGTTCTTC.

The chain is built from TRBV5-1 and TRBJ2-2; D perhaps matches TRBD1 (5 bases). Germline V gene data show CDR1 as SGHRS and CDR2 as YFSETQ. Trimming pared 4 bases from V and 1 base from J, leaving 11 bases between. The CDR3 is made up of 15 amino acids. CDR3 DNA sequence: TGCGCCAGCAGCCTACAGGCAATGAACACCGGGGAGCTGTTTTTT. Translation: CASSLQAMNTGELFF.

This chain joins TRBV6-5 and TRBJ1-3; TRBD1 matches 10 bases. Losses at the gene ends were 6 bases for V and 4 bases for J; bases not matched to a gene: 3. The CDR3 is 14 residues long. Germline V gene data show CDR1 as MNHEY and CDR2 as SVGAGI. The CDR3 region has the DNA TGTGCCAGCAGGCCGGGACAGGGGGGAAACACCATATATTTT. It codes for CASRPGQGGNTIYF.

This clone was observed a few times. This specimen includes other DNA sequences encoding the same CDR3. The chain combines TRBV9 with TRBJ1-1, with D possibly TRBD1 on 6 matching bases. This CDR3 region has 13 residues. V was shortened by 3 bases and J by 2 bases, with 8 bases between the two germline ends. The V gene's germline CDR1 is SGDLS and CDR2 YYNGEE. The DNA for the CDR3 is TGTGCCAGCAGCGCACAGGGTAACACTGAAGCTTTCTTT. This gives the protein CASSAQGNTEAFF.